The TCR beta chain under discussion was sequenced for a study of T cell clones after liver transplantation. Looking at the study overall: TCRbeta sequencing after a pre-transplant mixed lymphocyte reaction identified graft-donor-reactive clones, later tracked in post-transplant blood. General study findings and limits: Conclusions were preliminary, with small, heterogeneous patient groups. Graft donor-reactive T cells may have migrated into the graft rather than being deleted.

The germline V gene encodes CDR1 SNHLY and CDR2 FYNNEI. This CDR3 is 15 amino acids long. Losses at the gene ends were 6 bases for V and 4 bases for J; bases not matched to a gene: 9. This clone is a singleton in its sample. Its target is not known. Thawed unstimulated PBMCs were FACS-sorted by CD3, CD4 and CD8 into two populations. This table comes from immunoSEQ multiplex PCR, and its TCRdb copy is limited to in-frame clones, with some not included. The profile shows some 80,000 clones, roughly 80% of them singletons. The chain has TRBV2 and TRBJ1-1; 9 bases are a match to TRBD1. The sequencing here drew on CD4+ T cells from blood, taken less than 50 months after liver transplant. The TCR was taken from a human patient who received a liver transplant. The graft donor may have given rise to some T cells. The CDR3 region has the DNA TGTGCCAGCAGGGACAGGGGATTTTTCAGCACTGAAGCTTTCTTT. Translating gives CASRDRGFFSTEAFF.